The T cell receptor beta chain described here comes from a study of cytomegalovirus exposure and HLA in healthy donors. Overall study context: There were some 400 genotyped donors. Of these, 75% to 90% fell in the genetic ancestry cluster associated with self-reported Caucasian donors. Findings of the study overall: In a later analysis, a missense DCLRE1C variant was linked to TCR beta V- and J-gene trimming. In a later analysis, the majority of CMV-associated beta chains seemingly showed HLA restriction. Relative to the approximately 680-donor mean, N-insertions were reportedly fewer in an Asian-associated ancestry cluster in a later analysis.

The V gene's germline CDR1 is SNHLY and CDR2 FYNNEI. V dropped 4 bases and J dropped 2; count of bases not matched to a gene: 6. CDR3 size: 17 residues. Both 60 Vbeta primers and 13 Jbeta primers went into the PCR. Clones were read by immunoSEQ multiplex PCR, and TCRdb kept only the in-frame ones, dropping some. The sample carries under 150,000 clones, approximately 79% recorded once. In regard to this clone: Antigen: not known.

Sequenced input: PBMCs. The chain combines TRBV2 with TRBJ2-6; 9 bases align to TRBD1. The source of this sequence is a woman aged 40 to 50 in good health and CMV-seropositive. CDR3 in DNA: TGTGCCAGCAGTGCGGGGACAGGGAACCCTGGGGCCAACGTCCTGACTTTC. It codes for CASSAGTGNPGANVLTF.